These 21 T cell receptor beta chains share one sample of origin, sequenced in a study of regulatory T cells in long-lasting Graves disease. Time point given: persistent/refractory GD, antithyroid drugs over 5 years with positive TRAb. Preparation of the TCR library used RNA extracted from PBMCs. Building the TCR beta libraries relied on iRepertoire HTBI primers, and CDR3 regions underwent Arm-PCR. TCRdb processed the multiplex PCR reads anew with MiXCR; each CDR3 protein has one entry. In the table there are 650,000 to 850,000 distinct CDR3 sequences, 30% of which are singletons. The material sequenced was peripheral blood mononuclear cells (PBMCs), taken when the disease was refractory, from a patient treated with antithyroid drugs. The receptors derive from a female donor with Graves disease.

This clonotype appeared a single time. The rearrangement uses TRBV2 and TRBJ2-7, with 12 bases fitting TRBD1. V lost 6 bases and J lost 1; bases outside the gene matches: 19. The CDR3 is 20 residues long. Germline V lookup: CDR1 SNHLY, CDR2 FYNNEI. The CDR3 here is CASSGLTGTGGAERSYEQYF. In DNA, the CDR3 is TGTGCCAGCAGCGGACTAACCGGGACAGGGGGCGCGGAAAGGTCCTACGAGCAGTACTTC. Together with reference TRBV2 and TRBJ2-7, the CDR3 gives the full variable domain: EPEVTQTPSHQVTQMGQEVILRCVPISNHLYFYWYRQILGQKVEFLVSFYNNEISEKSEIFDDQFSVERPDGSNFTLKIRSTKLEDSAMYFCASSGLTGTGGAERSYEQYFGPGTRLTVT.

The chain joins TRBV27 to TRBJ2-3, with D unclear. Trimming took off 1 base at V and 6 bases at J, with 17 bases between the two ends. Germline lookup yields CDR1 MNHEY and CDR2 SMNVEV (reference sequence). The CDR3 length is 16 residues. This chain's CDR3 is CASSLLLDQNGDTQYF. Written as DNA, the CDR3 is TGTGCCAGCAGTTTATTGCTGGACCAGAACGGGGATACGCAGTATTTT.

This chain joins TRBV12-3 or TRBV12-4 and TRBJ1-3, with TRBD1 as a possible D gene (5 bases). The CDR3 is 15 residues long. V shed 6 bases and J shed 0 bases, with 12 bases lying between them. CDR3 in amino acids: CASSPGAVSGNTIYF. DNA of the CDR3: TGTGCCAGCAGCCCCGGGGCCGTCTCTGGAAACACCATATATTTT.

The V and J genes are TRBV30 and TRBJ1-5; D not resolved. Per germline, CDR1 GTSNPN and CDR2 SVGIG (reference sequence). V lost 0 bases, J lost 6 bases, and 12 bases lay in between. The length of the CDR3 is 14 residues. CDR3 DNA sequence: TGTGCCTGGAGTGTATCCGGCGAAGGTCAGCCCCAGCATTTT. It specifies CAWSVSGEGQPQHF.

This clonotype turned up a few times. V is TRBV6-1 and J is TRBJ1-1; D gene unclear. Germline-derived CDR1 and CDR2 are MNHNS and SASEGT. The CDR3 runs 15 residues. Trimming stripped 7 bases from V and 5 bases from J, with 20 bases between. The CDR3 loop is CASTPAWGDYTEAFF. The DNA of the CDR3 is TGTGCCAGCACCCCAGCGTGGGGTGATTATACTGAAGCTTTCTTT.

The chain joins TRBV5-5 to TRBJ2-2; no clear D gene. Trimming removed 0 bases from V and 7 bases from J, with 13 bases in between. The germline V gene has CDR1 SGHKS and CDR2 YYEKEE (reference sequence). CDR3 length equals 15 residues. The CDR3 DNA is TGTGCCAGCAGCTTGGTGGTCAGCTTAATCGGGGAGCTGTTTTTT. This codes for CASSLVVSLIGELFF.

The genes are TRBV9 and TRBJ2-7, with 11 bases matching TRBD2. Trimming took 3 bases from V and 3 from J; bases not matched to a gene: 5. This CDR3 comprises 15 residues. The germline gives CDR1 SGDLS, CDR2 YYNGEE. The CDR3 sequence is CASSASSGRNYEQYF. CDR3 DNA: TGTGCCAGCAGCGCATCTAGCGGGAGGAACTACGAGCAGTACTTC.

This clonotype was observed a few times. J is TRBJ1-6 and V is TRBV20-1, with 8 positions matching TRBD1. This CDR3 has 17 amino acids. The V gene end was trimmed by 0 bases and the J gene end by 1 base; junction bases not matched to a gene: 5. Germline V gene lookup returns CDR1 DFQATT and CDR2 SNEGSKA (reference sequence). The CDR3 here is CSARDPDRGSYNSPLHF. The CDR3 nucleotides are TGCAGTGCTAGAGATCCTGACAGGGGTTCCTATAATTCACCCCTCCACTTT.

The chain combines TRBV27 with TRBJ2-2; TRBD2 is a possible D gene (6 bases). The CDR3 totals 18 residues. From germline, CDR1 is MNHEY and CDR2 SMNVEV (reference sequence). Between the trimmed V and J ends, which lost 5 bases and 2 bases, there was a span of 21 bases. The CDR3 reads CASSEEGIGGSNTGELFF. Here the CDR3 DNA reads TGTGCCAGCAGTGAAGAGGGGATCGGGGGATCTAACACCGGGGAGCTGTTTTTT.

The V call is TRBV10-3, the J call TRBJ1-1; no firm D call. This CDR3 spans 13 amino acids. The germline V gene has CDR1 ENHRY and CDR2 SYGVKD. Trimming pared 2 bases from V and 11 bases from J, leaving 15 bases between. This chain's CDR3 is CAISEAAGWQAFF. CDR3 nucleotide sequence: TGTGCCATCAGTGAGGCTGCGGGCTGGCAGGCTTTCTTT.

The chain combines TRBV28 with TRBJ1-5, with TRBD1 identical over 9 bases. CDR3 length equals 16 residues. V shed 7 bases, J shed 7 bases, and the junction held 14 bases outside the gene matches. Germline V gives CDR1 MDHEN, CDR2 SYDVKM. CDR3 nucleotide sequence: TGTGCCAGCAATTCGCACCAGACAGGGGGTTGGCAGCCCCAGCATTTT. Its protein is CASNSHQTGGWQPQHF.

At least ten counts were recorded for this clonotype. In DNA, the CDR3 is TGCAGTGCTAGAGATACGCGCGGCCAAGAGACCCAGTACTTC. This translates into CSARDTRGQETQYF. The chain has TRBV20-1 and TRBJ2-5; the D is unclear. Germline-derived CDR1 and CDR2 are DFQATT and SNEGSKA (reference sequence). The CDR3 sequence is 14 residues long. The V and J ends lost 0 bases and 1 base respectively, with 9 bases between them.

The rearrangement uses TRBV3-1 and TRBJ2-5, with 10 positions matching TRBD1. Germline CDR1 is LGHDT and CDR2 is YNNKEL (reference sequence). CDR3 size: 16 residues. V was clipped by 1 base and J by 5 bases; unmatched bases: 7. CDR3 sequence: CASSQADRGSRETQYF. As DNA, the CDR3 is TGTGCCAGCAGCCAAGCGGACAGGGGGTCGAGGGAGACCCAGTACTTC.

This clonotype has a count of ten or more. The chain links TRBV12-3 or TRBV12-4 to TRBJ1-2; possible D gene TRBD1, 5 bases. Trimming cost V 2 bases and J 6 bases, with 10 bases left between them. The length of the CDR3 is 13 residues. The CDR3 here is CASSLMAGHGYTF. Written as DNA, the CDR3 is TGTGCCAGCAGTTTAATGGCAGGGCATGGCTACACCTTC.

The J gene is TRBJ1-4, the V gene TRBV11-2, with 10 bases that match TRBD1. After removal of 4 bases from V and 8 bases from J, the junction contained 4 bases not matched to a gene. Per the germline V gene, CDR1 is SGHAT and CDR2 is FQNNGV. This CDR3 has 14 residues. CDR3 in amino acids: CASSSGQGIEKLFF. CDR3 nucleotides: TGTGCCAGCAGCTCGGGACAGGGGATCGAAAAACTGTTTTTT.

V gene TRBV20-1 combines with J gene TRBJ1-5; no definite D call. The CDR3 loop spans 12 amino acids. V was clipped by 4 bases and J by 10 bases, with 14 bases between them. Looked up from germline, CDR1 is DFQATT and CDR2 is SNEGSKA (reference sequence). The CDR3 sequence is CSATRLARPQHF. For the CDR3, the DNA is TGCAGTGCTACGCGACTGGCAAGACCCCAGCATTTT.

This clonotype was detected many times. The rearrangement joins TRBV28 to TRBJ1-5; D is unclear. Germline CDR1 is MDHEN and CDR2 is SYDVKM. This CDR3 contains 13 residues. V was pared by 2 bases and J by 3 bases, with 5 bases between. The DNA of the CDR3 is TGTGCCAGCAGTTTAACGTTCAATCAGCCCCAGCATTTT. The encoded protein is CASSLTFNQPQHF.

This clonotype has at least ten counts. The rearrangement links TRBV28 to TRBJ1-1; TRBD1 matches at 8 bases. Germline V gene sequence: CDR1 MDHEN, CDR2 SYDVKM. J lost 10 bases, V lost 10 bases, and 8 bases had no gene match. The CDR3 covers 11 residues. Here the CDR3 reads CATGYTGGAFF. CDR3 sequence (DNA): TGTGCCACCGGGTATACAGGGGGAGCTTTCTTT.

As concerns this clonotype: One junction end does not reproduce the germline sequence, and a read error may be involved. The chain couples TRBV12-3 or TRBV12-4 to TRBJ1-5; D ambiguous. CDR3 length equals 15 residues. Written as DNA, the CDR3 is TGTGCCAGCAGTTTAGCCGGGTTGAGCAATCGGCCCCAGCATTTT. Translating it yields CASSLAGLSNRPQHF.

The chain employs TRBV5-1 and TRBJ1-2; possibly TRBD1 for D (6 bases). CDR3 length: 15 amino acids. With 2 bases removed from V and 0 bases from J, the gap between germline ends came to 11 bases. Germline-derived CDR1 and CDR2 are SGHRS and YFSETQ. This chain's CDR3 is CASSFDGGTNYGYTF. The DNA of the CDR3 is TGCGCCAGCAGCTTTGATGGGGGCACTAACTATGGCTACACCTTC.

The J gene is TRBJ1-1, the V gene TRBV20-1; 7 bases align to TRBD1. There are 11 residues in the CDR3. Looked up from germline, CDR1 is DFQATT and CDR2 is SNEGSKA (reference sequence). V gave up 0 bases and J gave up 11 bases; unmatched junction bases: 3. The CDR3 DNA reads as TGCAGTGCTAGAGAGCAGGGGGAGGCTTTCTTT. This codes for CSAREQGEAFF.